Listed below are T cell receptor beta chains from one sample, sequenced in a study of blood T cell repertoires in COVID-19. The assay was immunoSEQ multiplex PCR, and TCRdb's table has in-frame clones only and misses some. The sample carries 70,000 or so clones, around 78% recorded once. Material: peripheral blood. These TCRs come from a human donor in a cohort sampled during active COVID-19. The CDR3 runs from the conserved cysteine through the conserved F or W. The D gene is left open where the match is weak. Expanded clones get a size class; other rows say once, few or many, or leave the size out.

v_gene	abundance	d_gene	j_gene	CDR3nt	CDR3aa
TRBV7-8	NA	NA	TRBJ1-6	TGTGCCAGCAGCTTAGCTGCCAGTCAGGGATCTCCCCTCCACTTT	CASSLAASQGSPLHF
TRBV20-1	NA	NA	TRBJ2-3	TGCAGTGCTAGTGACCGGGGATCTCCCACAGATACGCAGTATTTT	CSASDRGSPTDTQYF
TRBV5-1	once	NA	TRBJ2-5	TGCGCCAGCAGCCTATGGGACACCGAAGAGACCCAGTACTTC	CASSLWDTEETQYF
TRBV4-2	few	TRBD1	TRBJ1-1	TGTGCCAGCAGCCAACTGATACAGGGGGCAGGCACTGAAGCTTTCTTT	CASSQLIQGAGTEAFF
TRBV27	NA	NA	TRBJ1-6	TGTGCCAGCAGTTTCCCTGGGGCCCCCCTCCACTTT	CASSFPGAPLHF
TRBV5-1	NA	TRBD2	TRBJ2-3	TGCGCCAGCACCCCGGGGGGACGGGCAGATACGCAGTATTTT	CASTPGGRADTQYF
TRBV19	few	TRBD1	TRBJ2-4	TGTGCCAGTAGTATAATAATAGGACAGGGGGCTGCCAAAAACATTCAGTACTTC	CASSIIIGQGAAKNIQYF
TRBV28	few	TRBD1	TRBJ1-2	TGTGCCAGCAGTCCCCACGGACAGGCTTCTAACTATGGCTACACCTTC	CASSPHGQASNYGYTF
TRBV2	NA	NA	TRBJ2-3	TGTGCCAGCATCCCCGCACGAGGGCCGGTTTCCACAGATACGCAGTATTTT	CASIPARGPVSTDTQYF
TRBV7-6	NA	TRBD1	TRBJ2-2	TGTGCCAGCAGCTTGTCAGGGGGCGGCTCAACCGGGGAGCTGTTTTTT	CASSLSGGGSTGELFF
TRBV5-8	NA	TRBD2	TRBJ2-5	TGTGCCAGCAGGCGGCAACTAGCGGTTGTACAAGAGACCCAGTACTTC	CASRRQLAVVQETQYF
TRBV15	NA	NA	TRBJ1-2	TGTGCCACCAGCAGGTCGGGACAAGACTATGGCTACACCTTC	CATSRSGQDYGYTF
TRBV4-1	NA	TRBD2	TRBJ2-1	TGCGCCAGCACCCAAAGCGGGAGTCTTCTATCCTACAATGAGCAGTTCTTC	CASTQSGSLLSYNEQFF
TRBV29-1	few	TRBD1	TRBJ1-2	TGCAGCGCGGACAGGGCGGGCTATGGCTACACCTTC	CSADRAGYGYTF
TRBV5-1	NA	NA	TRBJ2-3	TGCGCCAGCAGCACCCAGTGGGATACGCAGTATTTT	CASSTQWDTQYF
TRBV6-6	once	NA	TRBJ2-1	TGTGCCAGCAGTCCCCTGGCTAGCGCTTACAATGAGCAGTTCTTC	CASSPLASAYNEQFF
TRBV11-1	NA	TRBD2	TRBJ2-1	TGTGCCAGCAGCTTAGGACTAGCGGGCACCAATGAGCAGTTCTTC	CASSLGLAGTNEQFF
TRBV30	NA	NA	TRBJ1-6	TGTGCCTGGAGGGACATCGATAATTCACCCCTCCACTTT	CAWRDIDNSPLHF
TRBV29-1	NA	NA	TRBJ1-2	TGCAGCGACCAACAGGTTAACTATGGCTACACCTTC	CSDQQVNYGYTF
TRBV20-1	NA	TRBD1	TRBJ1-1	TGCAGTGCTAGTGGCTCCGGGACAGGTGATTTTAACACTGAAGCTTTCTTT	CSASGSGTGDFNTEAFF
TRBV16	few	NA	TRBJ1-5	TGTGCCAGCAGCCAAGGAACAGGCAATCAGCCCCAGCATTTT	CASSQGTGNQPQHF
TRBV6-5	NA	NA	TRBJ2-5	TGTGCCAGCACCGAACGGGGGGCTGGCGGAGAGACCCAGTACTTC	CASTERGAGGETQYF
TRBV25-1	NA	TRBD1	TRBJ1-2	TGTGCCAGCAGACGACCGGGACAGGGGAGCTATGGCTACACCTTC	CASRRPGQGSYGYTF
TRBV6-6	few	NA	TRBJ2-1	TGTGCCAGCAGTTCCAGGGGTAACAACAATGAGCAGTTCTTC	CASSSRGNNNEQFF
TRBV11-2	NA	NA	TRBJ2-7	TGTGCCAGCAGCTTAGATAACGGGTATACCTACGAGCAGTACTTC	CASSLDNGYTYEQYF
TRBV30	NA	TRBD1	TRBJ1-4	TGTGCCTGGGGACAGGGGAATAATGAAAAACTGTTTTTT	CAWGQGNNEKLFF
TRBV7-2	NA	NA	TRBJ2-7	TGTGCCAGCAGCTTAGCCGGCGGAAGGTCTGGCCACGAGCAGTACTTC	CASSLAGGRSGHEQYF
TRBV19	few	NA	TRBJ2-2	TGTGCCAGTCAGGGGTGGGCCGGGGAGCTGTTTTTT	CASQGWAGELFF
TRBV30	NA	TRBD2	TRBJ2-3	TGTGCTTCGGGGGGATACACAGATACGCAGTATTTT	CASGGYTDTQYF
TRBV6-4	NA	TRBD2	TRBJ2-6	TGTGCCAGCAGCGCACGGGGGGATGGGGCCAACGTCCTGACTTTC	CASSARGDGANVLTF
TRBV11-1	NA	NA	TRBJ1-1	TGTGCCAGCAGCTTAGGCAGGGACACTGAAGCTTTCTTT	CASSLGRDTEAFF
TRBV5-1	NA	TRBD2	TRBJ2-7	TGCGCCAGCAGCTTGGATGCGGGAGCTTACGAGCAGTACTTC	CASSLDAGAYEQYF
TRBV27	NA	NA	TRBJ2-1	TGTGCCAGCAGTTTAAGCCCATACGGAGGGACGTACAATGAGCAGTTCTTC	CASSLSPYGGTYNEQFF
TRBV5-1	NA	NA	TRBJ1-1	TGCGCCAGCAGCCCCGTATATCTCACTGAAGCTTTCTTT	CASSPVYLTEAFF
TRBV10-3	NA	TRBD1	TRBJ1-2	TGTGCCATCAGTGATCGGGCAGGGGGTATGGATGGCTACACCTTC	CAISDRAGGMDGYTF
TRBV10-3	NA	NA	TRBJ1-5	TGTGCCATCAGTGAGTCCTGGCAGGGAAGACAGCCCCAGCATTTT	CAISESWQGRQPQHF
TRBV29-1	once	TRBD2	TRBJ2-7	TGCAGCGTTGAATTGACTAGCGGGATAAAGCAGCAGTACTTC	CSVELTSGIKQQYF
TRBV11-2	NA	TRBD2	TRBJ2-1	TGTGCCAGCAGCTTGTTCGTTGGGACTACCTACAATGAGCAGTTCTTC	CASSLFVGTTYNEQFF
TRBV10-3	NA	TRBD1	TRBJ2-7	TGTGCCAGCTCGGGACAGGGGGCGGAGGAGCAGTACTTC	CASSGQGAEEQYF
TRBV2	NA	TRBD1	TRBJ2-7	TGTGCCAGCAGTGACAGGACAGGGACCTACGAGCAGTACTTC	CASSDRTGTYEQYF
TRBV27	few	TRBD2	TRBJ2-7	TGTGCCAGTCAGGCGGGGGAATCCCTCGAGCAGTACTTC	CASQAGESLEQYF
TRBV9	NA	TRBD1	TRBJ2-7	TGTGCCAGCAGCGAGGGGGCGTCGGACGGGACCTACGAGCAGTACTTC	CASSEGASDGTYEQYF
TRBV7-9	NA	TRBD1	TRBJ1-1	TGTGCCAGCAGCCCCAGGACAGGGAACACTGAAGCTTTCTTT	CASSPRTGNTEAFF
TRBV15	NA	TRBD1	TRBJ2-7	TGTGCCACCAGCAGCGGACAGGGGATCACGCTCGAGCAGTACTTC	CATSSGQGITLEQYF
TRBV27	NA	NA	TRBJ1-1	TGTGCCAGCAGTAAACAGGGAGTAAACACTGAAGCTTTCTTT	CASSKQGVNTEAFF
TRBV7-9	NA	TRBD2	TRBJ2-7	TGTGCCAGCAGCTGGGTGGTAGGGACTAGCGGGAACGAGCAGTACTTC	CASSWVVGTSGNEQYF
TRBV11-2	NA	TRBD2	TRBJ2-7	TGTGCCAGCAGCTTTGATCAGGACGGGAGGGGAACCTACGAGCAGTACTTC	CASSFDQDGRGTYEQYF
TRBV4-1	NA	NA	TRBJ2-1	TGCGCCAGCAGCGTTGGCGGAACCGGGAATGAGCAGTTCTTC	CASSVGGTGNEQFF
TRBV9	NA	TRBD1	TRBJ1-1	TGTGCCAGCAGCGAGGGGACAGGGGGCTACCGGCGGGACACTGAAGCTTTCTTT	CASSEGTGGYRRDTEAFF
TRBV9	NA	NA	TRBJ1-2	TGTGCCAGCAGCGTAAAGGAGGGGAGCTATGGCTACACCTTC	CASSVKEGSYGYTF
TRBV3-1/TRBV3-2	NA	TRBD2	TRBJ2-7	TGTGCCAGCAGCGCCGGGACTAGCGGATTTTACGAGCAGTACTTC	CASSAGTSGFYEQYF
TRBV5-6	once	NA	TRBJ1-3	TGTGCCAGCAGCTCCCTTTCCGGGGGAATCCCCTCTGGAAACACCATATATTTT	CASSSLSGGIPSGNTIYF
TRBV7-2	few	NA	TRBJ1-6	TGTGCCAGCAGCTTAAAGGGGTTTGGTTCACCCCTCCACTTT	CASSLKGFGSPLHF
TRBV3-1/TRBV3-2	many	NA	TRBJ1-2	TGTGCCAGCAGCCAAATGAGGCGCCAGTATGGCTACACCTTC	CASSQMRRQYGYTF
TRBV10-2	NA	TRBD1	TRBJ1-3	TGCGCCGTGACAGGGGATCTCCTGGCTGGAAACACCATATATTTT	CAVTGDLLAGNTIYF
TRBV14	few	NA	TRBJ1-1	TGTGCCAGCAGCCAAGATCTCGGGGGGCGGGACACTGAAGCTTTCTTT	CASSQDLGGRDTEAFF
TRBV6-4	NA	TRBD1	TRBJ1-2	TGTGCCAGCAGTGAACTACCGGGACAGGGCATAGGCTACACCTTC	CASSELPGQGIGYTF